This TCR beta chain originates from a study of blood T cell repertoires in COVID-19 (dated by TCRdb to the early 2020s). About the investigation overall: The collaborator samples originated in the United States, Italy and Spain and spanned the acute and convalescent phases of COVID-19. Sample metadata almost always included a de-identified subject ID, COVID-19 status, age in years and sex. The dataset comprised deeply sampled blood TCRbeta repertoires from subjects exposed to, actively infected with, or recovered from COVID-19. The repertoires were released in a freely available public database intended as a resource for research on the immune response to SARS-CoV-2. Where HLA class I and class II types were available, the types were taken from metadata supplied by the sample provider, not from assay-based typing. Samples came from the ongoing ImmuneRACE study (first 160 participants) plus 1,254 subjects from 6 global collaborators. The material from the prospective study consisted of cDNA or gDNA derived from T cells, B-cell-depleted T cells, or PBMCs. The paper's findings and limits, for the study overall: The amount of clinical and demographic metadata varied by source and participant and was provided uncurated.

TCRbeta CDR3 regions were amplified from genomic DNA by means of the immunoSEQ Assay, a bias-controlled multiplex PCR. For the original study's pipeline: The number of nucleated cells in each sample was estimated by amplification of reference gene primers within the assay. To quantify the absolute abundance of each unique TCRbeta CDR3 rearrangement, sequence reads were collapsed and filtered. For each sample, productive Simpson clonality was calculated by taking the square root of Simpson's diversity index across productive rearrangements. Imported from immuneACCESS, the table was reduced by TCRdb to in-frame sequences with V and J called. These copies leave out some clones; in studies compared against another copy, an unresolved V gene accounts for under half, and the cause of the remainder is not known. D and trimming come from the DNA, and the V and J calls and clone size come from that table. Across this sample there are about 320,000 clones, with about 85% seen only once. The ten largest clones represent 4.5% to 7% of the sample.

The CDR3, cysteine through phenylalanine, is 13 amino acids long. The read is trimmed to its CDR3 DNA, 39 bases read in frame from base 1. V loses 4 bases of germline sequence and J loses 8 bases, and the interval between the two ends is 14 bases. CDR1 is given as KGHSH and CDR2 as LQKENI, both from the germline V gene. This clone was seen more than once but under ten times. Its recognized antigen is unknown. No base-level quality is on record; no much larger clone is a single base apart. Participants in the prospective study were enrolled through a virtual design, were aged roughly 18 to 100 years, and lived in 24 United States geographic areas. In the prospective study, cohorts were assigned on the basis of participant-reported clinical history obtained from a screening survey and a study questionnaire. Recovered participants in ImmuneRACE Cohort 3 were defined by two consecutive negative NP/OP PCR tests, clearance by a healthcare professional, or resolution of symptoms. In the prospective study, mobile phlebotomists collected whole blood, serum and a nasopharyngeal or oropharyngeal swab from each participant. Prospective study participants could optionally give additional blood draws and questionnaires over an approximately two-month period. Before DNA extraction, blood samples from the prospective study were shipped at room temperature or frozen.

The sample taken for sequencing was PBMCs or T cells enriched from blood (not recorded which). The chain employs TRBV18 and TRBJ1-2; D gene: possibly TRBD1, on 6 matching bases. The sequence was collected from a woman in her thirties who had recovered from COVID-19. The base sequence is TGTGCCAGCTCACTACCCCAGGGGCGCGGCTACACCTTC. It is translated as CASSLPQGRGYTF.